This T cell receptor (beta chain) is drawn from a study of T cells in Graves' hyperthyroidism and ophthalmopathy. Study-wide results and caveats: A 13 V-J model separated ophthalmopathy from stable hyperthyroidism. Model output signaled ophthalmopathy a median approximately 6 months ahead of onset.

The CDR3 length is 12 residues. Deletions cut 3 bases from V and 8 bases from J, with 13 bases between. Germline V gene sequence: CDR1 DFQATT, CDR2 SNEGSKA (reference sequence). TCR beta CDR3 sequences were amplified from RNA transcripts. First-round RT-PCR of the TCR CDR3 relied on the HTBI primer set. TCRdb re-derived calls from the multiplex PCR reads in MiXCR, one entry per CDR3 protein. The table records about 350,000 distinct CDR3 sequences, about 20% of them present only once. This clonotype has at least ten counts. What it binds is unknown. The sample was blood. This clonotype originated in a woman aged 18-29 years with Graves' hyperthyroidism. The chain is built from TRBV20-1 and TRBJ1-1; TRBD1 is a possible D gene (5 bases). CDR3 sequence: CSARGPLGEAFF. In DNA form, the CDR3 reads TGCAGTGCTAGGGGGCCCCTTGGGGAAGCTTTCTTT.